The T cell receptor beta chain described here comes from a study of low-dose radiotherapy and immunotherapy resistance in tumors. Overall study: Members of Cohort 1 were treated with 0.5 Gy per fraction every 2 weeks. The prescribed total PTV dose was 6.5 Gy.

Time point specified: before trial treatment. This clonotype was picked up many times. Both a constant-region primer and a V-primer adapter served to amplify TCRs across 20 to 25 PCR cycles. In vitro transcription served to amplify the isolated mRNA. In TCRdb, the reads were re-called with MiXCR into one record per CDR3 protein. The table records tens of thousands of distinct CDR3 sequences, around 11% of them present only once. The germline V gene has CDR1 SGHAT and CDR2 FQNNGV. The germline V and J ends were trimmed by 5 bases and 1 base, with 9 bases remaining between them. The CDR3 has 13 residues.

The sequence was obtained from a female donor with ovarian cancer. This sequence joins TRBV11-2 and TRBJ2-7; D may be TRBD2 (6 bases). The sample in question was PBMCs, obtained before treatment. The CDR3 protein is CASSHGTSYEQYF. The CDR3 coding sequence is TGTGCCAGCAGCCACGGGACTTCCTACGAGCAGTACTTC.